The next 22 T cell receptor beta chains were all read from a single sample in a study of radiation and T cells in renal cell carcinoma (dated by TCRdb to 2020 to 2021). The sample's time point, from its label and the paper: baseline pretreatment blood. This specimen's treatment or condition label, per the study, means: 15 Gy SBRT to primary tumor, nephrectomy 4 weeks later. Library creation used the immunoSEQ multiplex PCR assay. TCRdb's version of the immuneACCESS table is confined to in-frame rearrangements and falls short of the full clone set. An unresolved V gene accounts for under half of the shortfall where checked; the remainder is of unknown origin. Counted in this sample were 130,000 or so clones; less than 85% of them appeared once. In total, the top ten clones hold 20% to 25% of the sample. The sample consisted of blood, taken from a patient whose treatment included radiotherapy and nephrectomy. These receptors were taken from a woman between 45 and 65 years old with renal cell carcinoma.

This clone was observed a handful of times. The rearrangement links TRBV20-1 to TRBJ2-7; D gene ambiguous. V shed 4 bases and J shed 3 bases, with 7 bases lying between them. This CDR3 is 11 amino acids long. CDR1 and CDR2 (germline): DFQATT, SNEGSKA (reference sequence). CDR3 sequence reads: CSATDLYEQYF. The CDR3 DNA reads TGCAGTGCTACGGACCTCTACGAGCAGTACTTC.

This rearrangement joins TRBV2 to TRBJ2-2, with TRBD2 matching over 7 bases. CDR1 is SNHLY and CDR2 is FYNNEI in the germline V gene. The CDR3 loop spans 16 amino acids. With V trimmed by 6 bases and J by 7 bases, 14 bases remained unmatched. CDR3 in amino acids: CASRGPRTGRDGELFF. The CDR3, as DNA: TGTGCCAGCAGGGGGCCGCGGACTGGGAGGGACGGGGAGCTGTTTTTT.

CDR3: CASSDRRNTDTQYF. In DNA form, the CDR3 reads TGTGCCAGCAGTGACAGACGCAACACAGATACGCAGTATTTT. This rearrangement joins TRBV25-1 to TRBJ2-3, with D hard to call. The CDR3 is 14 amino acids. V was pared by 3 bases and J by 2 bases, with 9 bases between. Germline V CDR1 and CDR2: MGHDK, SYGVNS.

CDR3 DNA: TGTGCCAGCAGCTTAGTGAGGGCTAACTATGGCTACACCTTC. Translation: CASSLVRANYGYTF. J is TRBJ1-2 and V is TRBV7-2; D gene unclear. The CDR3 contains 14 residues. Germline assignment: CDR1 SGHTA and CDR2 FQGNSA. V was cut by 1 base and J by 0 bases, with 6 bases left in between.

The rearrangement joins TRBV2 to TRBJ2-3, with 9 bases lining up with TRBD1. V lost 4 bases, J lost 3 bases, and 2 bases stayed unmatched. The CDR3 totals 14 residues. Looked up from germline, CDR1 is SNHLY and CDR2 is FYNNEI. CDR3 sequence: CASSVQGATDTQYF. The CDR3 DNA sequence: TGTGCCAGCAGTGTACAGGGGGCAACAGATACGCAGTATTTT.

The chain links TRBV6-6 to TRBJ2-5, with D maybe TRBD1 (5 bases). CDR3 length: 11 amino acids. V dropped 5 bases and J dropped 10 bases, with 11 bases sitting between them. Germline V gives CDR1 MNHNY, CDR2 SVGAGI (reference sequence). The DNA of the CDR3 is TGTGCCAGCAGTGATCAGGGTTACCAGTACTTC. It is translated as CASSDQGYQYF.

There are a few counts of this clone. The V call is TRBV28, the J call TRBJ2-5; D gene ambiguous. Germline CDR1 MDHEN, CDR2 SYDVKM. This CDR3 has 15 residues. Trimming removed 2 bases at V and 2 bases at J, with 12 bases between. This chain's CDR3 is CASSLRDTFQETQYF. The CDR3 DNA follows: TGTGCCAGCAGTTTACGAGACACATTTCAAGAGACCCAGTACTTC.

The V call is TRBV7-2, the J call TRBJ2-1; no definite D call. Germline CDR1 is SGHTA and CDR2 is FQGNSA. V gave up 1 base and J gave up 7 bases, with 11 bases separating them. The CDR3 is made up of 14 amino acids. The CDR3 protein is CASSLVSLGNEQFF. The DNA for the CDR3 is TGTGCCAGCAGCTTAGTTTCCCTAGGAAATGAGCAGTTCTTC.

This chain uses TRBV19 with TRBJ2-2; 10 nucleotides agree with TRBD1. Germline V lookup: CDR1 LNHDA, CDR2 SQIVND (reference sequence). V shed 4 bases and J 4 bases; nucleotides not matched to a gene: 9. The CDR3 totals 17 residues. CDR3 bases: TGTGCCAGTAGTAAGGTGGCGACAGGGGGCCTCACCGGGGAGCTGTTTTTT. Its protein is CASSKVATGGLTGELFF.

The chain is built from TRBV7-2 and TRBJ1-2, with a tentative D call TRBD1 (5 bases). Germline assignment: CDR1 SGHTA and CDR2 FQGNSA. Trimming took off 1 base at V and 1 base at J, with 13 bases between the two ends. The CDR3 totals 16 residues. The CDR3 DNA sequence: TGTGCCAGCAGCTTAGGAATTCGGGGGGGTAACTATGGCTACACCTTC. It yields the protein CASSLGIRGGNYGYTF.

J is TRBJ1-2 and V is TRBV6-6; D ambiguous. Germline CDR1 and CDR2: MNHNY and SVGAGI (reference sequence). The ends were cut back, 6 bases at V and 7 bases at J, with 12 bases in the middle. The CDR3 consists of 12 residues. The CDR3 DNA is TGTGCCAGCAGCCCAGCGGTATCTGGCTACACCTTC. Protein product: CASSPAVSGYTF.

This rearrangement joins TRBV19 to TRBJ1-1; D is ambiguous. CDR3 length: 14 amino acids. Looked up from germline, CDR1 is LNHDA and CDR2 is SQIVND (reference sequence). V gave up 3 bases and J gave up 1 base, with 9 bases separating them. The CDR3 reads CASSIGVENTEAFF. The CDR3 DNA sequence: TGTGCCAGTAGTATCGGGGTGGAGAACACTGAAGCTTTCTTT.

This sequence joins TRBV25-1 and TRBJ2-1; D may match TRBD1 or TRBD2 (6 bases each). Trimming removed 4 bases from V and 10 bases from J, with 17 bases in between. CDR1 is MGHDK and CDR2 is SYGVNS in the germline V gene. The CDR3 is made up of 14 amino acids. The CDR3 region is CASSGSLEGGEQFF. For the CDR3, the DNA is TGTGCCAGCAGTGGGTCCCTGGAGGGGGGAGAGCAGTTCTTC.

This chain uses TRBV10-3 with TRBJ2-6; D might be TRBD1 (6 bases). Trimming cost V 3 bases and J 3 bases, with 18 bases left between them. The length of the CDR3 is 18 residues. CDR1 is ENHRY, CDR2 SYGVKD, per germline. The CDR3 DNA follows: TGTGCCATCAGTGAAGGGGGACGCAGGTCCGTTGGGGCCAACGTCCTGACTTTC. This sequence encodes CAISEGGRRSVGANVLTF.

V and J are TRBV5-6 and TRBJ1-1; tentatively, D is TRBD1 (5 bases). CDR1 is SGHDT and CDR2 is YYEEEE in the germline V gene. V was clipped by 0 bases and J by 3 bases, with 9 bases between them. The CDR3 runs to 14 residues. CDR3 coding DNA: TGTGCCAGCAGCTTGGGTCGGGGCTACACTGAAGCTTTCTTT. It specifies CASSLGRGYTEAFF.

The chain employs TRBV6-6 and TRBJ1-2, with 9 bases identical to TRBD1. CDR1 and CDR2 (germline): MNHNY, SVGAGI (reference sequence). CDR3 length equals 15 residues. Losses at the gene ends were 5 bases for V and 5 bases for J; bases not matched to a gene: 9. The CDR3 loop is CASSHKLQGAYGYTF. CDR3 bases: TGTGCCAGCAGTCACAAATTACAGGGGGCATATGGCTACACCTTC.

This chain uses TRBV6-5 with TRBJ2-1; 9 bases match TRBD2. CDR3 length: 13 amino acids. The junction had 4 bases not matched to a gene; V was cut back by 6 bases and J by 7 bases. Germline V gives CDR1 MNHEY, CDR2 SVGAGI. The CDR3 DNA reads TGTGCCAGCAGGCGGGAGGGGGGAAATGAGCAGTTCTTC. Residues: CASRREGGNEQFF.

This chain connects TRBV7-2 to TRBJ1-1, with D maybe TRBD1 (5 bases). Deletions cut 2 bases from V and 3 bases from J, with 10 bases between. The V gene's germline CDR1 is SGHTA and CDR2 FQGNSA. This CDR3 has 14 residues. In DNA, the CDR3 is TGTGCCAGCAGCTTACAGGGAGAGGACACTGAAGCTTTCTTT. As protein: CASSLQGEDTEAFF. Complete variable domain (other parts from reference TRBV7-2 and TRBJ1-1): GAGVSQSPSNKVTEKGKDVELRCDPISGHTALYWYRQSLGQGLEFLIYFQGNSAPDKSGLPSDRFSAERTGGSVSTLTIQRTQQEDSAVYLCASSLQGEDTEAFFGQGTRLTVV.

V gene TRBV10-2 combines with J gene TRBJ1-1; D gene ambiguous. Germline loops: CDR1 WSHSY, CDR2 SAAADI. V lost 4 bases and J 2 bases, leaving 8 bases between the germline ends. This CDR3 has 13 amino acids. CDR3 sequence reads: CASSVLGNTEAFF. The CDR3 nucleotides read TGCGCCAGCAGTGTTTTAGGAAACACTGAAGCTTTCTTT.

V is TRBV7-9 and J is TRBJ1-4, with D possibly TRBD1 on 5 matching bases. The ends were cut back, 5 bases at V and 8 bases at J, with 15 bases in the middle. The CDR3 extends over 14 amino acids. Germline V gene sequence: CDR1 SEHNR, CDR2 FQNEAQ (reference sequence). CDR3 coding DNA: TGTGCCAGCAGCGGGACGGGGAGACGGGAAAAACTGTTTTTT. Translated: CASSGTGRREKLFF.

V gene TRBV28 combines with J gene TRBJ1-2; 8 nucleotides align to TRBD1. Germline lookup yields CDR1 MDHEN and CDR2 SYDVKM. Trimming removed 4 bases from V and 4 bases from J; junction bases left unmatched: 5. The CDR3 loop spans 14 amino acids. The CDR3 spells CASSSGDRRYGYTF. The CDR3 coding sequence is TGTGCCAGCAGTTCAGGGGACAGGCGCTATGGCTACACCTTC.

The gene calls are TRBV29-1 and TRBJ1-3; TRBD1 is a possible D gene (5 bases). Germline loops: CDR1 SQVTM, CDR2 ANQGSEA. The CDR3 loop spans 17 amino acids. V shed 7 bases and J shed 0 bases, with 22 bases lying between them. The CDR3 DNA reads TGCAGCGCCGAGGGGCCGCGACTGCGAAGCTCTGGAAACACCATATATTTT. Amino acids: CSAEGPRLRSSGNTIYF.